The source of this T cell receptor beta chain is a study of blood T cell repertoires in COVID-19. Trimming pared 5 bases from V and 2 bases from J, leaving 22 bases between. Germline CDR1 reads MGHDK; CDR2 reads SYGVNS. The CDR3 extends over 18 amino acids. The sample holds a few counts of this clone. Clones were read by immunoSEQ multiplex PCR, and TCRdb kept only the in-frame ones, dropping some. The table includes fewer than 250,000 clones, 83% detected once. This TCR was sampled from a woman aged 40 to 49 who had been exposed to COVID-19. The genes are TRBV25-1 and TRBJ1-5; D possibly corresponds to TRBD1 (6 bases). What was sequenced was PBMCs or T cells enriched from blood (not recorded which). CDR3 in amino acids: CASSSNPPRHRGNQPQHF. The DNA of the CDR3 is TGTGCCAGCAGTTCAAACCCCCCCCGACACAGGGGCAATCAGCCCCAGCATTTT.